This T cell receptor (beta chain) was captured by sequencing in a study of CD8 T cells in Susac syndrome. General study points: A relatively small number of individuals underwent TCR sequencing and HLA analysis.

With respect to this clonotype: The antigen remains unidentified.

A quantity of roughly 0.5 to 1 ug RNA underwent reverse transcription using random hexamers. Amplification of TCR beta CDR3 across 54 Vbeta and 13 Jbeta was performed with immunoSEQ multiplex PCR. In TCRdb, the immunoSEQ multiplex PCR reads were re-called with MiXCR into one record per CDR3 protein. The data contain some 70,000 distinct CDR3 sequences, about 94% of them singletons. The patients serving as multiple sclerosis controls were treatment-naive. They had stable or active relapsing-remitting disease and fulfilled revised McDonald criteria. TEMRA cells were enriched by FACS, and CD4+ and CD8+ T cells were negatively isolated. V was pared by 2 bases and J by 6 bases, with 8 bases between. From germline, CDR1 is MDHEN and CDR2 SYDVKM. The CDR3 contains 13 residues.

Sequenced input: CD8+ T cells from PBMCs. The gene calls are TRBV28 and TRBJ1-5; no clear D. The TCR was taken from a human donor with multiple sclerosis. The CDR3 here is CASSLIVRQPQHF. The CDR3, as DNA: TGTGCCAGCAGTTTAATCGTACGTCAGCCCCAGCATTTT.